This T cell receptor (beta chain) was obtained from a study of T cell repertoires in cytomegalovirus infection. Points on this clonotype: Its antigen is unidentified.

MiXCR was run by TCRdb on the reads, yielding one entry per CDR3 protein. The sample includes about 770,000 distinct CDR3 sequences, approximately 32% of them seen just once. The CDR3 loop spans 14 amino acids. The V gene's germline CDR1 is MNHNS and CDR2 SASEGT. V shed 6 bases and J 8 bases; nucleotides not matched to a gene: 6. The chain combines TRBV6-1 with TRBJ2-1, with 11 bases lining up with TRBD2. Source: cultured CD8+ T cells from PBMCs, taken from culture after CMV antigen stimulation. This receptor was obtained from a human donor in good health (CMV status not recorded). Some clones in this sample may be carry-over from other donors' samples. The DNA for the CDR3 is TGTGCCAGCAGGACTAGCGGGGCCCGGGATGAGCAGTTCTTC. Protein sequence: CASRTSGARDEQFF.